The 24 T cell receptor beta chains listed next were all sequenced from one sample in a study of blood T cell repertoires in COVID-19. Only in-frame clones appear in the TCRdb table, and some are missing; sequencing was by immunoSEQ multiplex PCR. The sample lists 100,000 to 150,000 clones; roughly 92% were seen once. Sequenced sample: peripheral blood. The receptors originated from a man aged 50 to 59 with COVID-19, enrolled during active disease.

The CDR3 sequence is CSVGDREVVAGANVLTF. The CDR3 coding sequence is TGCAGCGTTGGAGACAGGGAAGTGGTCGCTGGGGCCAACGTCCTGACTTTC. The genes are TRBV29-1 and TRBJ2-6, with 7 bases aligning to TRBD1. The CDR3 runs to 17 residues. V shed 4 bases and J 2 bases; nucleotides not matched to a gene: 11. Germline V gene data show CDR1 as SQVTM and CDR2 as ANQGSEA.

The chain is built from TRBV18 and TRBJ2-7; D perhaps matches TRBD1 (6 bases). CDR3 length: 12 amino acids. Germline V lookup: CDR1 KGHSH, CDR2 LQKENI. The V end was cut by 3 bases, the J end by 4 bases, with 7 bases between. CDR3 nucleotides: TGTGCCAGCTCACCGGACAGATACGAGCAGTACTTC. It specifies CASSPDRYEQYF.

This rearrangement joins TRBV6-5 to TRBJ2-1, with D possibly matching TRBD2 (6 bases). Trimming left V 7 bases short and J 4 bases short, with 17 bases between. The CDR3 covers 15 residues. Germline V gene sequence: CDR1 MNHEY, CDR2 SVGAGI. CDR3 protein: CASTRGIRGYNEQFF. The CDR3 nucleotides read TGTGCCAGCACTCGGGGGATACGGGGATACAATGAGCAGTTCTTC.

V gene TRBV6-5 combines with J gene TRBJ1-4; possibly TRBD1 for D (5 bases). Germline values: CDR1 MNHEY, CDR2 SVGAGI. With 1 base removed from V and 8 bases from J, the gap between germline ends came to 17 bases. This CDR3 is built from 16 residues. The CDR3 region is CASSYFYGGSGEKLFF. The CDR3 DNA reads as TGTGCCAGCAGTTACTTCTACGGGGGGAGTGGGGAAAAACTGTTTTTT.

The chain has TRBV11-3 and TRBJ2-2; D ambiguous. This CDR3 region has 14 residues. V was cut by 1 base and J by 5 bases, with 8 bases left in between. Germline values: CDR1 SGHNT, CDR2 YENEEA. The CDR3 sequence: CASSLGLSTGELFF. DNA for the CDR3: TGTGCCAGCAGCTTAGGACTTTCTACCGGGGAGCTGTTTTTT.

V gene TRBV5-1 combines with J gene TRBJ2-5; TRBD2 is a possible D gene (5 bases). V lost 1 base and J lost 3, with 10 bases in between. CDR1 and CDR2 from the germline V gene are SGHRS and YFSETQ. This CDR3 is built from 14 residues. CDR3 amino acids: CASSLWVGEETQYF. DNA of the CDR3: TGCGCCAGCAGCTTGTGGGTCGGGGAAGAGACCCAGTACTTC.

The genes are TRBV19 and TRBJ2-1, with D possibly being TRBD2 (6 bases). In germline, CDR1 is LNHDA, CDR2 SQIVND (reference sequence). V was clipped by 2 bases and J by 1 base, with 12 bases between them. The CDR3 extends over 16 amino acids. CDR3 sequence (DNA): TGTGCCAGTAGTATAAGGTCGGGGGAATCCTACAATGAGCAGTTCTTC. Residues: CASSIRSGESYNEQFF.

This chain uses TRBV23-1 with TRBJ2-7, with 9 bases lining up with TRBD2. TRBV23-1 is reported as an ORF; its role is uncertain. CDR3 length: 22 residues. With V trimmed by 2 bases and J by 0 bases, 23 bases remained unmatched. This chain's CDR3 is CASSQRKKRTSVYPESSYEQYF. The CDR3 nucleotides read TGCGCCAGCAGTCAACGGAAGAAAAGGACTAGCGTATACCCCGAGAGCTCCTACGAGCAGTACTTC.

The CDR3 is CASSPLRLRTVLYYNEQFF. In DNA form, the CDR3 reads TGCGCCAGCAGCCCTCTTCGCCTAAGGACAGTTCTTTACTACAATGAGCAGTTCTTC. The gene calls are TRBV5-1 and TRBJ2-1; D is possibly TRBD1 (6 bases). V shed 4 bases and J shed 3 bases, with 26 bases lying between them. The V gene's germline CDR1 is SGHRS and CDR2 YFSETQ. The CDR3 extends over 19 amino acids.

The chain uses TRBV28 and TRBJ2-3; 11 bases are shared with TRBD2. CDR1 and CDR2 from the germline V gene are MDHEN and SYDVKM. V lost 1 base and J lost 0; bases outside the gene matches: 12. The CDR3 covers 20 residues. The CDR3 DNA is TGTGCCAGCAGTTTATCGGCTAGCGGGGGGACGCTCCTTAGCACAGATACGCAGTATTTT. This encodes CASSLSASGGTLLSTDTQYF.

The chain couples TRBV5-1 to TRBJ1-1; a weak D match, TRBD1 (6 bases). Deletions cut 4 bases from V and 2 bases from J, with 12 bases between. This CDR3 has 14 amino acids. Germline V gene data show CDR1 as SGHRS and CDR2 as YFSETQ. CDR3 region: CASSIGTPNTEAFF. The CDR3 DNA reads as TGCGCCAGCAGCATAGGGACACCTAACACTGAAGCTTTCTTT.

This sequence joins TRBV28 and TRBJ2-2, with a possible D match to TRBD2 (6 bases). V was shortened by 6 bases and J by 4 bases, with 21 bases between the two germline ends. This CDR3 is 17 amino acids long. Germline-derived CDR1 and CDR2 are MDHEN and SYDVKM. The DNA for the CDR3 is TGTGCCAGCAGCCTGGTGGGGGGAGGCCTAATCACCGGGGAGCTGTTTTTT. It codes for CASSLVGGGLITGELFF.

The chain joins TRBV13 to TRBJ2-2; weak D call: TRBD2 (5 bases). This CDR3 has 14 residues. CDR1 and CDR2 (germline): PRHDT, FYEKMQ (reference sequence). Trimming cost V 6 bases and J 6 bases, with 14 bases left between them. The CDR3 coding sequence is TGTGCCAGCAGTTCCCCGGGAAACGCCGGGGAGCTGTTTTTT. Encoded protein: CASSSPGNAGELFF.

CDR3 nucleotide sequence: TGTGCCAGCTCAGCCGGGACTAGCGGGAGGGCCTACAATGAGCAGTTCTTC. This translates into CASSAGTSGRAYNEQFF. This chain connects TRBV18 to TRBJ2-1; 16 bases match TRBD2. The length of the CDR3 is 17 residues. The germline V gene has CDR1 KGHSH and CDR2 LQKENI. After removal of 5 bases from V and 2 bases from J, the junction contained 3 bases not matched to a gene.

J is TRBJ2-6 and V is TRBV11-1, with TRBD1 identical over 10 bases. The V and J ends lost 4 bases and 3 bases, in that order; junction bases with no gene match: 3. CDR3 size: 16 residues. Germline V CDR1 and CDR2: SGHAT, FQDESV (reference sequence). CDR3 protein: CASSSTGGNGANVLTF. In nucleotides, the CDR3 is TGTGCCAGCAGCTCGACAGGGGGCAATGGGGCCAACGTCCTGACTTTC. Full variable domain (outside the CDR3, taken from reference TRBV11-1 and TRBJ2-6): EAEVAQSPRYKITEKSQAVAFWCDPISGHATLYWYRQILGQGPELLVQFQDESVVDDSQLPKDRFSAERLKGVDSTLKIQPAELGDSAMYLCASSSTGGNGANVLTFGAGSRLTVL.

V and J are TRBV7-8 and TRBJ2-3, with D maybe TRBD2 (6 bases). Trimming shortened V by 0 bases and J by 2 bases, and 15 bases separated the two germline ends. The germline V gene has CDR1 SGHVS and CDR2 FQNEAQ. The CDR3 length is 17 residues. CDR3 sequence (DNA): TGTGCCAGCAGCTTAGCCTGGGGTAGCGGAGTCACAGATACGCAGTATTTT. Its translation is CASSLAWGSGVTDTQYF. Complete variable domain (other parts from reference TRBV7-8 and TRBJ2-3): GAGVSQSPRYKVAKRGQDVALRCDPISGHVSLFWYQQALGQGPEFLTYFQNEAQLDKSGLPSDRFFAERPEGSVSTLKIQRTQQEDSAVYLCASSLAWGSGVTDTQYFGPGTRLTVL.

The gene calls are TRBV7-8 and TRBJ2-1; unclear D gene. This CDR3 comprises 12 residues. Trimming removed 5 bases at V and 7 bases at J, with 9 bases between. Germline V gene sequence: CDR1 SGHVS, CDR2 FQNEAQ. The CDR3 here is CASSERLNEQFF. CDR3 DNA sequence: TGTGCCAGCAGCGAGAGGCTGAATGAGCAGTTCTTC. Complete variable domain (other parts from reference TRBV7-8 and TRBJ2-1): GAGVSQSPRYKVAKRGQDVALRCDPISGHVSLFWYQQALGQGPEFLTYFQNEAQLDKSGLPSDRFFAERPEGSVSTLKIQRTQQEDSAVYLCASSERLNEQFFGPGTRLTVL.

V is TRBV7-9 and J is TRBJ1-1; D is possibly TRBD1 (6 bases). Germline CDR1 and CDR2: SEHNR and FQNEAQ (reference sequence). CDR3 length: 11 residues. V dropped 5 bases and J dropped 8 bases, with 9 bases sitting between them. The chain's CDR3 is CASSETGEAFF. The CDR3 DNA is TGTGCCAGCAGCGAGACAGGAGAAGCTTTCTTT.

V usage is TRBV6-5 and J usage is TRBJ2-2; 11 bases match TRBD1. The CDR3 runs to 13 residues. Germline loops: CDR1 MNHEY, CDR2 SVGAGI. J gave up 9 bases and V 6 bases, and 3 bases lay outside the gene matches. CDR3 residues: CASRDRGLWELFF. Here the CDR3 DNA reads TGTGCCAGCAGGGACAGGGGGCTTTGGGAGCTGTTTTTT.

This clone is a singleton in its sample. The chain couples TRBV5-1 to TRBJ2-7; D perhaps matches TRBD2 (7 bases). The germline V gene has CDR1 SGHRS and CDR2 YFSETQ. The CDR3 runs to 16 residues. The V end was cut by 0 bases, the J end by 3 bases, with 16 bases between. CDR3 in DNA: TGCGCCAGCAGCTTGGGCCCTACAGGGACTAACTACGAGCAGTACTTC. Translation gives CASSLGPTGTNYEQYF.

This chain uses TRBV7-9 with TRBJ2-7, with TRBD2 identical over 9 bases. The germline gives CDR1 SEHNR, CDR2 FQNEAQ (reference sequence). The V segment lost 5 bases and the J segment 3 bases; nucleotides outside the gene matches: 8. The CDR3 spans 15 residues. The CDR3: CASSHQGLARYEQYF. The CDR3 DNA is TGTGCCAGCAGCCACCAGGGACTAGCACGCTACGAGCAGTACTTC.

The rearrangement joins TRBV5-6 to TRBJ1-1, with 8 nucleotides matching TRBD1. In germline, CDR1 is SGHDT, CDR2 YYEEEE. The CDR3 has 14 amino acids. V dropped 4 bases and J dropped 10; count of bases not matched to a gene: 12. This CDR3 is CASSPGTGISRAFF. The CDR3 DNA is TGTGCCAGCAGCCCCGGGACAGGTATAAGTAGAGCTTTCTTT.

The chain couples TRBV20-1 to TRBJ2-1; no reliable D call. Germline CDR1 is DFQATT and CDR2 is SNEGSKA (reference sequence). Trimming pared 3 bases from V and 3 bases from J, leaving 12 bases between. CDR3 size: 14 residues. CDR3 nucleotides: TGCAGTGCTAGTCCTATGCCTCTCTACAATGAGCAGTTCTTC. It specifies CSASPMPLYNEQFF.

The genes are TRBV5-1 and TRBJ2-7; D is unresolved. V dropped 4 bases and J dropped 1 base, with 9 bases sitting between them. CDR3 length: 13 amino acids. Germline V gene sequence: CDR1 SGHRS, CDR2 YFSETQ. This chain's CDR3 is CASSVVTSYEQYV. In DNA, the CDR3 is TGCGCCAGCAGCGTGGTGACATCCTACGAGCAGTACGTC.